The TCR beta chain described here comes from a study of blood T cell repertoires in COVID-19. This clone turned up a few times. In the authors' workflow: Reference gene primer amplification gave estimated nucleated cell counts. Data came from immunoSEQ multiplex PCR; TCRdb stores just in-frame clones and leaves some out. The D gene and trimming were derived from the DNA, and the V and J assignments and clone size from that table. The sample consists of under 250,000 clones, about 84% of them appearing once. The TCR was taken from a man of 80 years or more with acute or convalescent COVID-19. Sample: peripheral blood.

The CDR3 DNA sequence: TGTGCCAGCAGAAGCCGGACAGGGGGTAATTCACCCCTCCACTTT. It is translated as CASRSRTGGNSPLHF. The chain recombines TRBV5-8 with TRBJ1-6; 10 bases are shared with TRBD1. V gave up 5 bases and J gave up 6 bases; unmatched junction bases: 5. The CDR3 runs to 15 residues. Germline CDR1 SGHTS, CDR2 YDEGEE. The full variable domain, with the rest looked up from reference TRBV5-8 and TRBJ1-6, is EAGVTQSPTHLIKTRGQQATLRCSPISGHTSVYWYQQALGLGLQFLLWYDEGEERNRGNFPPRFSGRQFPNYSSELNVNALELEDSALYLCASRSRTGGNSPLHFGNGTRLTVT.